The 26 T cell receptor beta chains below come from one sample, sequenced in a study of blood T cell repertoires in COVID-19. Sequenced by immunoSEQ multiplex PCR; TCRdb stores in-frame clones only, minus some. The table shows over 300,000 clones, with 80% to 90% occurring only once. Sequences were obtained from PBMCs or T cells enriched from blood (not recorded which). These receptors all stem from a man aged 25 to 40 who had recovered from COVID-19.

The V and J genes are TRBV7-8 and TRBJ1-1; a possible D gene is TRBD1 (6 bases). CDR1 and CDR2 from the germline V gene are SGHVS and FQNEAQ. The CDR3 has 18 residues. V was clipped by 5 bases and J by 3 bases, with 25 bases between them. CDR3 sequence: CASSDNRALALMDTEAFF. As DNA, the CDR3 is TGTGCCAGCAGCGATAACAGGGCCCTCGCCCTTATGGACACTGAAGCTTTCTTT.

This clone appeared once. The chain combines TRBV18 with TRBJ1-2; 8 bases agree with TRBD1. Germline V CDR1 and CDR2: KGHSH, LQKENI. This CDR3 spans 15 amino acids. V was pared by 4 bases and J by 4 bases, with 8 bases of the junction left unmatched. The CDR3 reads CASSQTGVFGYGYTF. In nucleotides, the CDR3 is TGTGCCAGCTCACAGACAGGGGTTTTTGGCTATGGCTACACCTTC. Full variable domain (missing parts from reference TRBV18 and TRBJ1-2): NAGVMQNPRHLVRRRGQEARLRCSPMKGHSHVYWYRQLPEEGLKFMVYLQKENIIDESGMPKERFSAEFPKEGPSILRIQQVVRGDSAAYFCASSQTGVFGYGYTFGSGTRLTVV.

The chain is built from TRBV4-2 and TRBJ1-2, with D possibly TRBD1 on 5 matching bases. The CDR3 spans 19 residues. V was clipped by 0 bases and J by 0 bases, with 20 bases between them. Germline V gene lookup returns CDR1 LGHNA and CDR2 YNFKEQ. The CDR3 DNA is TGTGCCAGCAGCCAAGACGGGCGGGGCAGAGCGGCTCCTAACTATGGCTACACCTTC. Protein product: CASSQDGRGRAAPNYGYTF.

The rearrangement links TRBV14 to TRBJ2-6; 7 bases agree with TRBD1. V shed 4 bases and J 0 bases; nucleotides not matched to a gene: 12. In germline, CDR1 is SGHDN, CDR2 FVKESK. CDR3 length: 19 residues. The DNA of the CDR3 is TGTGCCAGCAGCCCCGTGACAGGGTCCACCTACTCTGGGGCCAACGTCCTGACTTTC. Amino acids: CASSPVTGSTYSGANVLTF.

The rearrangement links TRBV6-5 to TRBJ1-3; D unclear. The CDR3 extends over 10 amino acids. V was shortened by 8 bases and J by 8 bases, with 7 bases between the two germline ends. CDR1 and CDR2 from the germline V gene are MNHEY and SVGAGI. The CDR3 nucleotides are TGTGCCAGCTCCGAGGACACCATATATTTT. It encodes CASSEDTIYF.

This clone was detected a few times. V usage is TRBV11-2 and J usage is TRBJ2-3; 15 nucleotides match TRBD2. The germline gives CDR1 SGHAT, CDR2 FQNNGV. V dropped 11 bases and J dropped 2; count of bases not matched to a gene: 11. This CDR3 is built from 17 residues. The CDR3 spells CAGRGGLAGGHTDTQYF. CDR3 DNA sequence: TGTGCCGGACGAGGGGGACTAGCGGGGGGACACACAGATACGCAGTATTTT.

The V call is TRBV4-1, the J call TRBJ1-1, with 10 nucleotides matching TRBD1. The V gene's germline CDR1 is MGHRA and CDR2 YSYEKL. The CDR3 spans 14 residues. The V and J ends lost 3 bases and 7 bases, in that order; junction bases with no gene match: 5. The CDR3 here is CASSQDRGGSEAFF. The DNA of the CDR3 is TGCGCCAGCAGCCAGGACAGGGGGGGCAGTGAAGCTTTCTTT.

Of note for this clone: Mismatch with germline at one junction end may stem from a read error. Within the sample, other DNA sequences also encode this same CDR3. The J gene is TRBJ2-7, the V gene TRBV10-3; 10 nucleotides agree with TRBD1. There are 17 residues in the CDR3. CDR1 and CDR2 from the germline V gene are ENHRY and SYGVKD. The chain's CDR3 is CAISEIYAGTGAYEQYF. The CDR3 region has the DNA TGTGCCATCAGTGAGATTTATGCGGGGACAGGGGCCTACGAGCAGTACTTT.

This rearrangement joins TRBV4-2 to TRBJ1-2, with a possible D match to TRBD1 (5 bases). V was pared by 1 base and J by 3 bases, with 15 bases between. The germline V gene encodes CDR1 LGHNA and CDR2 YNFKEQ. This CDR3 comprises 16 residues. As DNA, the CDR3 is TGTGCCAGCAGCCAAGGGGGCAGGTCGTGGCACTATGGCTACACCTTC. Translating it yields CASSQGGRSWHYGYTF.

CDR3 region: CASRGPGEEYTEAFF. The CDR3 DNA reads as TGTGCCAGCAGGGGTCCCGGGGAGGAGTACACTGAAGCTTTCTTT. The chain joins TRBV27 to TRBJ1-1, with D hard to call. From germline, CDR1 is MNHEY and CDR2 SMNVEV (reference sequence). The CDR3 runs to 15 residues. Trimming stripped 6 bases from V and 3 bases from J, with 17 bases between.

The chain carries TRBV5-1 and TRBJ1-6, with D possibly being TRBD1 (5 bases). The length of the CDR3 is 14 residues. Trimming took 4 bases from V and 4 from J, leaving 9 bases between them. From germline, CDR1 is SGHRS and CDR2 YFSETQ. Here the CDR3 reads CASSLQGYNSPLHF. CDR3 coding DNA: TGCGCCAGCAGCCTCCAGGGATATAATTCACCCCTCCACTTT.

The chain recombines TRBV7-3 with TRBJ2-2, with 14 positions matching TRBD2. The CDR3 totals 21 residues. CDR1 SGHTA and CDR2 FQGTGA come from the germline V gene. Trimming took 3 bases from V and 0 from J; bases not matched to a gene: 12. In DNA form, the CDR3 reads TGTGCCAGCAGCTTGTACCGAGAGGGACTAGCGGGGGCCACGAACACCGGGGAGCTGTTTTTT. Translation: CASSLYREGLAGATNTGELFF.

The genes are TRBV18 and TRBJ2-5; TRBD1 is a possible D gene (6 bases). The CDR3 has 15 amino acids. Trimming took off 9 bases at V and 0 bases at J, with 17 bases between the two ends. The germline CDR1 and CDR2 sequences are KGHSH and LQKENI. The DNA of the CDR3 is TGTGCCAGTCCAAGTAAAAGGGGGTACCAAGAGACCCAGTACTTC. Its translation: CASPSKRGYQETQYF.

In DNA, the CDR3 is TGTGCCAGCTCCCGGAGGACAGGGGACACAGATACGCAGTATTTT. Translating gives CASSRRTGDTDTQYF. The chain carries TRBV18 and TRBJ2-3, with 9 bases fitting TRBD1. V was pared by 6 bases and J by 2 bases, with 6 bases of the junction left unmatched. This CDR3 contains 15 residues. Germline V gene lookup returns CDR1 KGHSH and CDR2 LQKENI.

This clone was observed a single time. This chain uses TRBV4-3 with TRBJ2-2; D not resolved. Germline loops: CDR1 LGHNA, CDR2 YSLEER. The V end lost 0 bases, the J end lost 7 bases, and 18 bases lay between the germline ends. The CDR3 consists of 17 residues. The CDR3 region has the DNA TGCGCCAGCAGCCAAGATAGTCTGTCCCAACGGAGCGGGGAGCTGTTTTTT. This sequence encodes CASSQDSLSQRSGELFF.

The chain carries TRBV11-3 and TRBJ1-1; D remains unclear. Trimming pared 6 bases from V and 8 bases from J, leaving 16 bases between. The CDR3 has 13 amino acids. Germline-derived CDR1 and CDR2 are SGHNT and YENEEA. CDR3 loop: CASSLVYRSEAFF. CDR3 DNA sequence: TGTGCCAGCAGTCTCGTATACAGATCCGAAGCTTTCTTT.

The chain employs TRBV7-9 and TRBJ1-2; no definite D call. V lost 5 bases and J lost 4, with 17 bases in between. Germline lookup yields CDR1 SEHNR and CDR2 FQNEAQ (reference sequence). CDR3 length equals 15 residues. This chain's CDR3 is CASSPRVSEGYGYTF. The DNA of the CDR3 is TGTGCCAGCAGCCCCCGCGTGAGCGAGGGCTATGGCTACACCTTC.

This chain links TRBV10-3 with TRBJ2-3; the match to TRBD2 covers 7 bases. In germline, CDR1 is ENHRY, CDR2 SYGVKD. This CDR3 contains 14 residues. V shed 3 bases, J shed 3 bases, and the junction held 3 bases outside the gene matches. CDR3 loop: CAISDGGGTDTQYF. The CDR3 DNA sequence: TGTGCCATCAGTGACGGCGGGGGAACAGATACGCAGTATTTT.

The chain is built from TRBV6-5 and TRBJ1-2; 10 bases align to TRBD1. Germline trimming cut 9 bases from V and 8 bases from J; bases unmatched to any gene: 12. CDR3 length equals 14 residues. Germline lookup yields CDR1 MNHEY and CDR2 SVGAGI. CDR3 bases: TGTGCCAGTAGGGCCGCCGGGACAGGGGCGGGCTACACCTTC. It yields the protein CASRAAGTGAGYTF.

The J gene is TRBJ1-2, the V gene TRBV2; D may be TRBD1 (5 bases). Germline assignment: CDR1 SNHLY and CDR2 FYNNEI. This CDR3 spans 13 amino acids. V lost 6 bases and J 1 base, leaving 9 bases between the germline ends. Here the CDR3 DNA reads TGTGCCAGCAGCCCGGACATTAACTATGGCTACACCTTC. It codes for CASSPDINYGYTF.

The chain carries TRBV9 and TRBJ2-5; D may be TRBD2 (6 bases). Deletions cut 6 bases from V and 1 base from J, with 16 bases between. This CDR3 region has 15 residues. Germline-derived CDR1 and CDR2 are SGDLS and YYNGEE. CDR3 sequence: CASNLGGVLQETQYF. DNA of the CDR3: TGTGCCAGCAATCTCGGCGGGGTACTCCAAGAGACCCAGTACTTC.

V is TRBV19 and J is TRBJ2-7; TRBD1 agrees at 8 bases. The CDR3 covers 14 residues. CDR1 and CDR2 from the germline V gene are LNHDA and SQIVND (reference sequence). The junction had 11 bases not matched to a gene; V was cut back by 7 bases and J by 6 bases. CDR3 DNA sequence: TGTGCCAGTATGGGGACAGGCGGGATCGGCGAGCAGTACTTC. Translating gives CASMGTGGIGEQYF.

The chain links TRBV19 to TRBJ2-2; D perhaps matches TRBD1 (7 bases). In germline, CDR1 is LNHDA, CDR2 SQIVND (reference sequence). Trimming shortened V by 9 bases and J by 1 base, and 18 bases separated the two germline ends. The CDR3 runs 16 residues. Here the CDR3 DNA reads TGTGCCAGCCACCGGGCCAGGGGGGTGAACACCGGGGAGCTGTTTTTT. Encoded protein: CASHRARGVNTGELFF.

V gene TRBV5-1 combines with J gene TRBJ1-1, with D possibly matching TRBD1 (5 bases). Germline V gene lookup returns CDR1 SGHRS and CDR2 YFSETQ. CDR3 length equals 14 residues. Trimming cost V 10 bases and J 1 base, with 17 bases left between them. Written as DNA, the CDR3 is TGCGCCTCTCGAGGGACTGGGCAGAACACTGAAGCTTTCTTT. Protein: CASRGTGQNTEAFF.

The CDR3 bases are TGTGCTAGTGGTTCCGGACAAGGACAATATTATGGCTACACCTTC. It specifies CASGSGQGQYYGYTF. This sequence joins TRBV12-5 and TRBJ1-2, with TRBD1 as a possible D gene (5 bases). V was trimmed by 4 bases and J by 5 bases, leaving 17 bases between them. The CDR3 length is 15 residues. Per the germline V gene, CDR1 is LGHNT and CDR2 is FRNRAP.

This sequence joins TRBV2 and TRBJ2-5, with TRBD2 as a possible D gene (6 bases). Germline V lookup: CDR1 SNHLY, CDR2 FYNNEI. V lost 1 base and J 2 bases, leaving 11 bases between the germline ends. The CDR3 has 15 amino acids. In DNA, the CDR3 is TGTGCCAGCAGTGAAGGCGCGGGAAGGCAAGAGACCCAGTACTTC. Protein sequence: CASSEGAGRQETQYF.